Each of the 21 T cell receptor beta chains below was sequenced from the same sample in a study of cytomegalovirus exposure and HLA in healthy donors. It was with 60 Vbeta and 13 Jbeta primers that the PCR ran. The protocol was immunoSEQ multiplex PCR, while the TCRdb copy is restricted to in-frame clones and leaves out a portion. The sample includes under 200,000 clones, over 75% seen only once; the top ten take 1%. Sequencing used PBMCs. The receptors come from a woman aged 50 to 60 in good health and CMV-seropositive.

The chain is built from TRBV6-1 and TRBJ2-7, with a tentative D call TRBD2 (6 bases). The CDR3 runs to 15 residues. The germline V gene encodes CDR1 MNHNS and CDR2 SASEGT. V was pared by 0 bases and J by 0 bases, with 9 bases between. In DNA form, the CDR3 reads TGTGCCAGCAGTGAAGCGCACGGGAGCTCCTACGAGCAGTACTTC. It codes for CASSEAHGSSYEQYF.

V and J are TRBV7-3 and TRBJ1-5, with a possible D match to TRBD1 (6 bases). Trimming left V 7 bases short and J 6 bases short, with 19 bases between. The CDR3 loop spans 15 amino acids. Germline V gene sequence: CDR1 SGHTA, CDR2 FQGTGA. DNA for the CDR3: TGTGCCAGCACGGCCCATGGACAGCTAGGTCAGCCCCAGCATTTT. Encoded protein: CASTAHGQLGQPQHF.

The gene calls are TRBV9 and TRBJ2-7; TRBD2 matches at 10 bases. Germline V CDR1 and CDR2: SGDLS, YYNGEE. After removal of 0 bases from V and 4 bases from J, the junction contained 1 base not matched to a gene. There are 14 residues in the CDR3. The CDR3 DNA follows: TGTGCCAGCAGCGTAGGACTAGCGGGTTACGAGCAGTACTTC. It specifies CASSVGLAGYEQYF.

This chain links TRBV5-4 with TRBJ1-1, with D hard to call. The germline V gene encodes CDR1 SGHNT and CDR2 YYREEE (reference sequence). Deletions cut 1 base from V and 1 base from J, with 14 bases between. This CDR3 spans 16 amino acids. The CDR3 nucleotides read TGTGCCAGCAGCTTGAGACCGCGTGGGCCGAACACTGAAGCTTTCTTT. Its translation is CASSLRPRGPNTEAFF.

Of note for this clone: This same CDR3 is encoded by further DNA sequences in the sample. V usage is TRBV12-5 and J usage is TRBJ2-5; 14 nucleotides line up with TRBD2. The CDR3 consists of 15 residues. The ends lost 5 bases at V and 3 bases at J; junction bases unmatched: 2. Germline-derived CDR1 and CDR2 are LGHNT and FRNRAP. CDR3 DNA sequence: TGTGCTAGTGGTCTGGGACTAGCGGGGGAAGAGACCCAGTACTTC. Translation gives CASGLGLAGEETQYF.

The chain combines TRBV9 with TRBJ2-2, with 9 bases aligning to TRBD1. Germline CDR1 and CDR2: SGDLS and YYNGEE. V was pared by 4 bases and J by 6 bases, with 7 bases of the junction left unmatched. The CDR3 is made up of 15 amino acids. The CDR3 is CASSRRDRAPGELFF. The CDR3 DNA sequence: TGTGCCAGCAGCCGCCGGGACAGGGCTCCCGGGGAGCTGTTTTTT.

The chain joins TRBV18 to TRBJ1-5, with 7 positions matching TRBD1. Trimming at V came to 2 bases and at J to 11 bases, leaving 6 bases not matched to a gene. Germline V gene lookup returns CDR1 KGHSH and CDR2 LQKENI. The CDR3 covers 13 residues. The CDR3 loop is CASSPTTGVAQHF. For the CDR3, the DNA is TGTGCCAGCTCACCAACAACAGGGGTGGCCCAGCATTTT. The complete variable domain, with remaining parts taken from reference TRBV18 and TRBJ1-5, reads NAGVMQNPRHLVRRRGQEARLRCSPMKGHSHVYWYRQLPEEGLKFMVYLQKENIIDESGMPKERFSAEFPKEGPSILRIQQVVRGDSAAYFCASSPTTGVAQHFGDGTRLSIL.

The chain has TRBV30 and TRBJ2-7; TRBD1 agrees at 8 bases. The CDR3 runs 12 residues. The J segment lost 4 bases and the V segment lost 5 bases, leaving 4 bases of the junction unmatched. Germline V lookup: CDR1 GTSNPN, CDR2 SVGIG (reference sequence). This CDR3 reads CAWGQGPYEQYF. In DNA form, the CDR3 reads TGTGCCTGGGGACAGGGCCCATACGAGCAGTACTTC.

The count of this clone is one. The chain is built from TRBV4-3 and TRBJ2-7; D perhaps matches TRBD2 (5 bases). Per the germline V gene, CDR1 is LGHNA and CDR2 is YSLEER. Trimming cost V 3 bases and J 7 bases, with 16 bases left between them. The length of the CDR3 is 14 residues. The CDR3 DNA reads as TGCGCCAGCAGCCACCTAGACGGGGTACGGGAGCAGTACTTC. Translation gives CASSHLDGVREQYF.

This clone was counted a few times. The V gene is TRBV6-5, the J gene TRBJ2-2; 8 nucleotides line up with TRBD2. V was clipped by 5 bases and J by 6 bases; unmatched bases: 8. The CDR3 has 15 residues. CDR1 and CDR2 from the germline V gene are MNHEY and SVGAGI. CDR3 DNA: TGTGCCAGCAGTCCCCAGAGCGGGGGAGCCGGGGAGCTGTTTTTT. Amino acids: CASSPQSGGAGELFF.

The sample holds a few counts of this clone. This CDR3 reads CASKAGYETQYF. The DNA of the CDR3 is TGTGCCAGCAAGGCAGGGTACGAGACCCAGTACTTC. The chain couples TRBV28 to TRBJ2-5, with TRBD1 as a possible D gene (5 bases). The CDR3 covers 12 residues. Trimming took off 7 bases at V and 5 bases at J, with 11 bases between the two ends. The V gene's germline CDR1 is MDHEN and CDR2 SYDVKM.

There are a few counts of this clone. The J gene is TRBJ2-1, the V gene TRBV27; possible D gene TRBD2, 7 bases. This CDR3 spans 15 amino acids. V shed 2 bases and J shed 2 bases, with 10 bases lying between them. CDR1 MNHEY and CDR2 SMNVEV come from the germline V gene (reference sequence). The CDR3 is CASSLGEGAYNEQFF. CDR3 sequence (DNA): TGTGCCAGCAGTTTAGGGGAGGGGGCCTACAATGAGCAGTTCTTC.

The table lists this clone with a few counts. The chain employs TRBV7-9 and TRBJ1-1; unclear D gene. V lost 2 bases to trimming and J lost 0 bases, with 7 bases between them. CDR1 SEHNR and CDR2 FQNEAQ come from the germline V gene (reference sequence). The CDR3 totals 14 residues. The CDR3 is CASSLISVNTEAFF. The CDR3 bases are TGTGCCAGCAGCTTAATATCAGTGAACACTGAAGCTTTCTTT.

CDR3 protein: CASSPTGQDRYGYTF. The CDR3 region has the DNA TGTGCCAGTAGTCCGACGGGACAGGACCGGTATGGCTACACCTTC. The chain recombines TRBV19 with TRBJ1-2; 8 bases are shared with TRBD1. The CDR3 consists of 15 residues. The germline V gene encodes CDR1 LNHDA and CDR2 SQIVND (reference sequence). V shed 5 bases, J shed 5 bases, and the junction held 10 bases outside the gene matches.

The V gene is TRBV28, the J gene TRBJ2-3, with TRBD2 identical over 8 bases. After removal of 5 bases from V and 5 bases from J, the junction contained 12 bases not matched to a gene. The CDR3 consists of 16 residues. The germline CDR1 and CDR2 sequences are MDHEN and SYDVKM. The CDR3 coding sequence is TGTGCCAGCAGTCCTTGGGGGTCGGGAGGGAAAGATACGCAGTATTTT. Protein sequence: CASSPWGSGGKDTQYF.

The rearrangement links TRBV5-1 to TRBJ2-6, with TRBD1 identical over 8 bases. Germline V gives CDR1 SGHRS, CDR2 YFSETQ. Trimming took 4 bases from V and 3 from J; bases not matched to a gene: 3. The CDR3 loop spans 15 amino acids. The CDR3 coding sequence is TGCGCCAGCAGCCAGGGGGCGCTTGGGGCCAACGTCCTGACTTTC. This encodes CASSQGALGANVLTF.

The chain has TRBV19 and TRBJ2-5; a possible D gene is TRBD1 (5 bases). Deletions cut 5 bases from V and 3 bases from J, with 7 bases between. Per germline, CDR1 LNHDA and CDR2 SQIVND (reference sequence). The CDR3 runs 12 residues. DNA of the CDR3: TGTGCCAGTAGTTTCAGGGAAGAGACCCAGTACTTC. Its protein product is CASSFREETQYF.

The V call is TRBV4-3, the J call TRBJ1-1; TRBD1 agrees at 12 bases. With V trimmed by 1 base and J by 3 bases, 3 bases remained unmatched. CDR1 is LGHNA, CDR2 YSLEER, per germline. The CDR3 totals 16 residues. This CDR3 reads CASSQVGQGADTEAFF. The CDR3 DNA sequence: TGCGCCAGCAGCCAAGTGGGACAGGGGGCTGACACTGAAGCTTTCTTT.

This clone appeared once. Germline is not matched at one junction end, which may reflect a read error. V gene TRBV18 combines with J gene TRBJ1-2; a weak D match, TRBD1 (5 bases). CDR3 size: 14 residues. CDR1 KGHSH and CDR2 LQKENI come from the germline V gene. The CDR3 coding sequence is TGTGCCAGCTCACTGCTAGAAGATAGTAGGATAGGGGCCTTC. This sequence encodes CASSLLEDSRIGAF.

The V gene is TRBV11-2, the J gene TRBJ2-3; no clear D gene. The CDR3 consists of 14 residues. With 5 bases removed from V and 4 bases from J, the gap between germline ends came to 13 bases. Germline V gives CDR1 SGHAT, CDR2 FQNNGV. CDR3 sequence (DNA): TGTGCCAGCAGCAATTTCTTATCGGCAGATACGCAGTATTTT. Translated: CASSNFLSADTQYF.

The chain combines TRBV7-6 with TRBJ2-3; unclear D gene. CDR1 and CDR2 from the germline V gene are SGHVS and FNYEAQ. The CDR3 covers 14 residues. Trimming took off 3 bases at V and 1 base at J, with 8 bases between the two ends. CDR3 protein: CASSFSGGTDTQYF. The CDR3 DNA sequence: TGTGCCAGCAGCTTTTCCGGAGGCACAGATACGCAGTATTTT.